Included here is one T cell receptor (beta chain) sequence, with context. As yet, its antigen is unknown. The data derive from a study of blood T cells in healthy people across ages. The V end lost 2 bases, the J end lost 1 base, and 11 bases lay between the germline ends. The CDR3 sequence is 15 residues long. Germline V gene lookup returns CDR1 SNHLY and CDR2 FYNNEI. A second roughly 7 to 11 cycle PCR used barcoded and J-beta primers. All samples gave at least 2.5 million CDR3-containing paired-end reads. From the 5' RACE reads, TCRdb called clonotypes with MiXCR, one entry per CDR3 protein. Altogether 1.5 million to 2 million distinct CDR3 sequences are present, 28% being singletons, with the ten largest covering roughly 8.2%. Overall study results and limits: One million T cells yielded diversity estimates that were considered underestimates. Greater diversity and more naive CD4+ cells were seen in long-lived donors than in aged donors. Age advanced and TCR beta diversity per million T cells fell, roughly linearly.

The TCR comes from a young woman in good health. The sample was blood. The rearrangement links TRBV2 to TRBJ2-5, with a weak D call TRBD2 (6 bases). Written as DNA, the CDR3 is TGTGCCAGCAGTGAACTTGGGACTCTCCAAGAGACCCAGTACTTC. Translation: CASSELGTLQETQYF.